This T cell receptor beta chain comes out of a study of blood T cells in healthy people across ages. Study results and caveats: Per million T cells, TCR beta diversity dropped about linearly as age rose. The study found more naive CD4+ cells and higher diversity in long-lived than aged donors.

The CDR3 covers 11 residues. Germline V gives CDR1 KGHDR, CDR2 SFDVKD. Worth noting for this clonotype: Antigen: not known. The junction and the germline gene differ at one end; a read error may be behind it.

The authors ran a second PCR of roughly 7 to 11 cycles using a sample-barcoded 5' primer and a J-beta primer mix. TCRdb processed the 5' RACE reads anew with MiXCR; each CDR3 protein has one entry. This sample has over a million distinct CDR3 sequences, with about 40% found just once. This receptor was obtained from a young woman in good health. The rearrangement joins TRBV24-1 to TRBJ2-3; 10 positions agree with TRBD2. Sample: blood. Written as DNA, the CDR3 is TGTGCCACCGGGACTAGCGTTACGCGGTATTTT. Its protein product is CATGTSVTRYF.